This T cell receptor (beta chain) was retrieved from a study of beta chain features in type 1 diabetes. In the study overall: The number of sorted cells examined across all samples was some 100 million.

The CDR3 covers 14 residues. V dropped 6 bases and J dropped 7 bases, with 18 bases sitting between them. Germline V gene lookup returns CDR1 SQVTM and CDR2 ANQGSEA. This clone has just a few counts. The antigen remains undetermined. Expressed TCRB transcripts got sequenced, as all isolated RNA was reverse transcribed. The repertoire was sequenced with immunoSEQ multiplex PCR; TCRdb's copy has only in-frame clones and lacks some. The sample yields roughly 500,000 clones, 10% to 12% seen once. The single heparinised draw taken from each donor contained about 110 mL of blood on average. Study-wide findings and caveats: At VDJ recombination sites, type 1 diabetes patients had fewer insertions and more deleted nucleotides.

The chain recombines TRBV29-1 with TRBJ1-4; a weak D match, TRBD1 (6 bases). This clonotype was sampled from a woman aged 18-35 years in good health. The sample taken for sequencing was naive CD4+ T cells from blood. Here the CDR3 DNA reads TGCAGCGTGGCGCGGTGGGGGCCGGGTGAAAAACTGTTTTTT. This codes for CSVARWGPGEKLFF.